These T cell receptor beta chains were read from a single sample in a study of blood T cell repertoires in COVID-19. The assay was immunoSEQ multiplex PCR, and TCRdb's table has in-frame clones only and misses some. This sample yields about 270,000 clones, of which about nine tenths are seen a single time; 15% belongs to the top ten. The sample taken for sequencing was PBMCs or T cells enriched from blood (not recorded which). Receptors were obtained from a man younger than 35 who had recovered from COVID-19. Both conserved end residues are part of each CDR3. The order of the fields is D gene, V gene, J gene, clone size, CDR3 length, CDR3 DNA, CDR3 protein. A D gene is named only where the DNA matches it firmly. Rows give clone size only sometimes, using once, few, many, or a class for an expanded clone.

.,TRBV30,TRBJ1-2,.,12,TGTGCCTGGAGTTGGGACACCCCGGGCTACACCTTC,CAWSWDTPGYTF
.,TRBV10-1,TRBJ1-1,.,13,TGCGCCAGCAGCCGGGACACGAACACTGAAGCTTTCTTT,CASSRDTNTEAFF
.,TRBV28,TRBJ1-6,.,12,TGTGCCAGCAGTTTGACAGGTCTACCCCTCCACTTT,CASSLTGLPLHF
TRBD1,TRBV4-1,TRBJ1-3,few,18,TGCGCCAGCAGCCAAGGGCACAGGGGGCATGTCTCTGGAAACACCATATATTTT,CASSQGHRGHVSGNTIYF
.,TRBV30,TRBJ2-7,.,15,TGTGCCTGGAGTGTGCGGGGGCGAGGTCCCTACGAGCAGTACTTC,CAWSVRGRGPYEQYF
.,TRBV6-4,TRBJ2-5,.,13,TGTGCCAGCAGTCCCGGGGTCCAAGAGACCCAGTACTTC,CASSPGVQETQYF
.,TRBV28,TRBJ1-6,once,15,TGTGCCAGCAATCCCATGGGACAATCTAATTCACCCCTCCACTTT,CASNPMGQSNSPLHF
.,TRBV5-4,TRBJ1-1,.,13,TGTGCCAGCAGCTTGACCAGGAACACTGAAGCTTTCTTT,CASSLTRNTEAFF
TRBD1,TRBV6-5,TRBJ1-1,.,13,TGTGCCAGCATCGACAGGGGGCTCACTGAAGCTTTCTTT,CASIDRGLTEAFF
.,TRBV12-3/TRBV12-4,TRBJ1-2,.,12,TGTGCCAGCAGTTTACGAGTCGGTGGCTACACCTTC,CASSLRVGGYTF
.,TRBV19,TRBJ2-7,.,15,TGTGCCAGTCGGGCCGCGGAGGGAGGCTTATACGAGCAGTACTTC,CASRAAEGGLYEQYF
TRBD1,TRBV7-9,TRBJ1-1,.,14,TGTGCCAGCAGCCCGACAGGGGCCATCACTGAAGCTTTCTTT,CASSPTGAITEAFF
TRBD2,TRBV13,TRBJ2-1,.,15,TGTGCCAGCAGCCTACCGGGACTAGCCTACAATGAGCAGTTCTTC,CASSLPGLAYNEQFF
TRBD1,TRBV12-3/TRBV12-4,TRBJ1-2,few,12,TGTGCCAGCAGGGGGGACAGTACGGGCTACACCTTC,CASRGDSTGYTF
.,TRBV29-1,TRBJ1-2,.,14,TGCAGCGTTGAAGATACGAACAGGGTGCACGGCTACACCTTC,CSVEDTNRVHGYTF
TRBD2,TRBV3-1/TRBV3-2,TRBJ2-7,.,17,TGTGCCAGCAGCCCCCTGATAGTAGCGGGAGGTTCCCACGAGCAGTACTTC,CASSPLIVAGGSHEQYF
.,TRBV6-5,TRBJ2-3,.,13,TGTGCCAGCAGTTACCGCGACACAGATACGCAGTATTTT,CASSYRDTDTQYF
.,TRBV4-1,TRBJ1-5,.,19,TGCGCCAGCAGCCAAGGAACAGGGCCCACGACTTATAGCAATCAGCCCCAGCATTTT,CASSQGTGPTTYSNQPQHF
.,TRBV18,TRBJ2-3,.,15,TGTGCCAGCTCACCTATGGACAGCGGCACAGATACGCAGTATTTT,CASSPMDSGTDTQYF
TRBD1,TRBV7-9,TRBJ1-6,.,14,TGTGCCAGCAGCCGTACAGGGGGTAATTCACCCCTCCACTTT,CASSRTGGNSPLHF
.,TRBV3-1/TRBV3-2,TRBJ1-1,.,13,TGTGCCAGCAGCCAAGGACAGGTCTTGGCTGCTTTCTTT,CASSQGQVLAAFF
.,TRBV4-1,TRBJ1-6,.,14,TGCGCCAGCAGCCGCCAGGGTGATAATTCACCCCTCCACTTT,CASSRQGDNSPLHF
.,TRBV5-1,TRBJ2-3,.,16,TGCGCCACCGAATACTACCGCCCTTGGGGCACAGATACGCAGTATTTT,CATEYYRPWGTDTQYF
TRBD1,TRBV10-3,TRBJ1-6,.,14,TGTGCCATCAGCAAACAGGGGGACAATTCACCCCTCCACTTT,CAISKQGDNSPLHF
TRBD1,TRBV27,TRBJ1-5,.,13,TGTGCCAGCGGGACAGGGGGCTTTGGGCCCCAGCATTTT,CASGTGGFGPQHF
.,TRBV5-4,TRBJ1-1,.,15,TGTGCCAGCAGCCTAGGAGGGATCGGGAACACTGAAGCTTTCTTT,CASSLGGIGNTEAFF
.,TRBV18,TRBJ1-1,.,18,TGTGCCAGCTCACCGAACGCGGGGGCTCGTGTTAATCCCACTGAAGCTTTCTTT,CASSPNAGARVNPTEAFF
.,TRBV25-1,TRBJ1-1,.,14,TGTGCCAGCAGCACCACAGGCCGTGGTACTGAAGCTTTCTTT,CASSTTGRGTEAFF
.,TRBV2,TRBJ1-2,.,14,TGTGCCAGCAGTGGACAGGATCTAGGATATGGCTACACCTTC,CASSGQDLGYGYTF
.,TRBV29-1,TRBJ2-3,.,12,TGCAGCGTTTTGGGGGGTTGGGATACGCAGTATTTT,CSVLGGWDTQYF
TRBD2,TRBV11-3,TRBJ2-3,.,20,TGTGCCAGCAGCTCGGCGGTCCCTAGCGGGAGGTATCCTAGCACAGATACGCAGTATTTT,CASSSAVPSGRYPSTDTQYF
.,TRBV25-1,TRBJ2-2,.,15,TGTGCCAGCAGTGTAACAGGGTTTCTGGCCGGGGAGCTGTTTTTT,CASSVTGFLAGELFF
TRBD2,TRBV5-4,TRBJ2-7,.,16,TGTGCCAGCAGCACTTCTAGCGGGAGGGCCATCTACGAGCAGTACTTC,CASSTSSGRAIYEQYF
.,TRBV6-5,TRBJ1-1,.,13,TGTGCCAGCAGTTACCAGGGTGACACTGAAGCTTTCTTT,CASSYQGDTEAFF
TRBD1,TRBV5-1,TRBJ2-7,.,13,TGCGCCAGCAGCCAGGGACAGTCCTACGAGCAGTACTTC,CASSQGQSYEQYF
.,TRBV1,TRBJ1-5,.,16,TGCACCAGCAGCCAGATCGACAGGGATAGTGTTCAGCCCCAGCATTTT,CTSSQIDRDSVQPQHF
TRBD1,TRBV10-2,TRBJ2-1,.,13,TGCGCCAGCCGGGACAGGGGTTACAATGAGCAGTTCTTC,CASRDRGYNEQFF
TRBD2,TRBV4-1,TRBJ2-7,.,16,TGCGCCAGCAGCCCCGAGGGAAGCGGGACCGCCTACGAGCAGTACTTC,CASSPEGSGTAYEQYF
.,TRBV13,TRBJ2-7,.,15,TGTGCCAGCAGCTTAGTCCGTGGGGCCACCGACGAGCAGTACTTC,CASSLVRGATDEQYF
.,TRBV28,TRBJ1-2,.,11,TGTGCCGGGGCGTCAGATTATGGCTACACCTTC,CAGASDYGYTF
TRBD2,TRBV27,TRBJ2-3,.,18,TGTGCCAGCAGTTCCCCCATAGCTGGCGGGAGAAGCACAGATACGCAGTATTTT,CASSSPIAGGRSTDTQYF
TRBD1,TRBV27,TRBJ1-6,.,17,TGTGCCAGCAGCGAAAGTCCCGGGACAGGGCAGGCTTCACCCCTCCACTTT,CASSESPGTGQASPLHF
TRBD2,TRBV4-2,TRBJ2-2,.,16,TGTGCCAGCAGCCGTCCTAGCGGGACGGGCACCGGGGAGCTGTTTTTT,CASSRPSGTGTGELFF
TRBD1,TRBV19,TRBJ1-4,.,15,TGTGCCAGTAGTTCGACAGGGGTCCATGATGAAAAACTGTTTTTT,CASSSTGVHDEKLFF
.,TRBV5-4,TRBJ2-7,.,14,TGTGCCAGCAGCTTGGACCTCGCGGTTAACGAGCAGTACTTC,CASSLDLAVNEQYF
.,TRBV18,TRBJ2-7,.,16,TGTGCCAGCTCACCGGACTGGGCGGGGAGCTCCTACGAGCAGTACTTC,CASSPDWAGSSYEQYF
TRBD1,TRBV10-3,TRBJ2-6,.,15,TGTGCCATCAGTGCCCGACAGGGGGTGGCCAACGTCCTGACTTTC,CAISARQGVANVLTF
.,TRBV4-2,TRBJ2-2,.,18,TGTGCCAGCAGCCAACTTCCACCTCCAGAACAGGTTCCCGGGGAGCTGTTTTTT,CASSQLPPPEQVPGELFF
.,TRBV11-2,TRBJ2-2,.,15,TGTGCCAGCAGCCCTTTGACAGGCTCCACCGGGGAGCTGTTTTTT,CASSPLTGSTGELFF
TRBD2,TRBV7-6,TRBJ2-2,.,15,TGTGCCAGCAGCCCTAGCGGGAGTGGTACCGGGGAGCTGTTTTTT,CASSPSGSGTGELFF
.,TRBV7-8,TRBJ2-1,.,13,TGTGCCAGCAGCCGAAGAACCAGGGATGAGCAGTTCTTC,CASSRRTRDEQFF
.,TRBV7-9,TRBJ2-1,.,15,TGTGCCAGCAGCCCGTCGGAGGGCTCCTACAATGAGCAGTTCTTC,CASSPSEGSYNEQFF
.,TRBV5-4,TRBJ1-1,.,13,TGTGCCAGCTCTAGGGGGGGCGGCACTGAAGCTTTCTTT,CASSRGGGTEAFF